These 13 T cell receptor beta chains were sequenced from one sample in a study of blood T cell repertoires in COVID-19. Repertoires were generated with immunoSEQ multiplex PCR, while TCRdb's copy carries only in-frame clones and drops some. The data hold about 43,000 clones, with about nine tenths observed a single time. Material: peripheral blood. These receptor sequences come from a woman older than 75 with active COVID-19.

This chain uses TRBV7-2 with TRBJ1-6; weak D call: TRBD1 (6 bases). V lost 7 bases and J lost 3, with 19 bases in between. The CDR3 has 17 residues. Germline loops: CDR1 SGHTA, CDR2 FQGNSA. The CDR3 reads CASNPQGSGHYNSPLHF. CDR3 nucleotides: TGTGCCAGCAACCCGCAGGGGTCGGGCCACTATAATTCACCCCTCCACTTT.

The CDR3 sequence: CASSLDSIYEQYF. CDR3 DNA sequence: TGCGCCAGCAGCTTGGATTCAATCTACGAGCAGTACTTC. This chain joins TRBV5-1 and TRBJ2-7; D is unresolved. The CDR3 covers 13 residues. CDR1 and CDR2 (germline): SGHRS, YFSETQ. Trimming cost V 0 bases and J 3 bases, with 7 bases left between them.

The chain couples TRBV28 to TRBJ1-3; possibly TRBD1 for D (5 bases). This CDR3 is 17 amino acids long. Trimming pared 5 bases from V and 0 bases from J, leaving 17 bases between. Germline values: CDR1 MDHEN, CDR2 SYDVKM. DNA for the CDR3: TGTGCCAGCAGTCCACAGACAGCGATGAGCTCTGGAAACACCATATATTTT. Translation gives CASSPQTAMSSGNTIYF.

The rearrangement uses TRBV11-2 and TRBJ1-5; no reliable D call. The V end was cut by 1 base, the J end by 4 bases, with 5 bases between. The CDR3 consists of 13 residues. Germline V lookup: CDR1 SGHAT, CDR2 FQNNGV. This CDR3 reads CASSLGSNQPQHF. In nucleotides, the CDR3 is TGTGCCAGCAGCTTAGGGAGTAATCAGCCCCAGCATTTT.

The chain links TRBV5-8 to TRBJ1-1; TRBD1 matches at 7 bases. Per the germline V gene, CDR1 is SGHTS and CDR2 is YDEGEE. This CDR3 region has 15 residues. The trim removed 0 bases at V and 5 bases at J, leaving 7 bases unmatched. The CDR3 bases are TGTGCCAGCAGCTTGGGTGGAGGGGGCGGGACTGAAGCTTTCTTT. Translated: CASSLGGGGGTEAFF. The whole variable domain, remainder taken from reference TRBV5-8 and TRBJ1-1, is EAGVTQSPTHLIKTRGQQATLRCSPISGHTSVYWYQQALGLGLQFLLWYDEGEERNRGNFPPRFSGRQFPNYSSELNVNALELEDSALYLCASSLGGGGGTEAFFGQGTRLTVV.

J is TRBJ2-1 and V is TRBV6-5; TRBD2 might be the D (5 bases). The length of the CDR3 is 16 residues. CDR1 is MNHEY, CDR2 SVGAGI, per germline. Trimming shortened V by 0 bases and J by 5 bases, and 14 bases separated the two germline ends. CDR3 bases: TGTGCCAGCAGTTACTCGGGCAGGATGACTAACAATGAGCAGTTCTTC. Amino acid sequence: CASSYSGRMTNNEQFF.

The rearrangement joins TRBV7-2 to TRBJ2-5; weak D call: TRBD2 (6 bases). Trimming pared 1 base from V and 5 bases from J, leaving 8 bases between. This CDR3 comprises 13 residues. CDR1 and CDR2 from the germline V gene are SGHTA and FQGNSA. The CDR3 spells CASSLGRDETQYF. The CDR3, as DNA: TGTGCCAGCAGCTTAGGGCGGGATGAGACCCAGTACTTC.

The V and J genes are TRBV9 and TRBJ2-5; 9 nucleotides match TRBD2. Trimming cost V 4 bases and J 5 bases; bases outside gene matches: 12. The CDR3 contains 16 residues. CDR1 SGDLS and CDR2 YYNGEE come from the germline V gene. The CDR3 region has the DNA TGTGCCAGCAGCCCCCCACGGGCGGGGGGGCTTGAGACCCAGTACTTC. Amino acids: CASSPPRAGGLETQYF.

The rearrangement links TRBV5-4 to TRBJ1-2, with 10 bases lining up with TRBD1. The V gene end was trimmed by 10 bases and the J gene end by 3 bases; junction bases not matched to a gene: 9. Germline CDR1 SGHNT, CDR2 YYREEE (reference sequence). This CDR3 spans 14 amino acids. The CDR3 DNA follows: TGTGCCTCCCGTCGGGACAGGGGTGACTATGGCTACACCTTC. This sequence encodes CASRRDRGDYGYTF.

The chain links TRBV28 to TRBJ1-5; possibly TRBD1 for D (6 bases). V was trimmed by 8 bases and J by 7 bases, leaving 12 bases between them. The CDR3 is made up of 12 amino acids. Germline V gene data show CDR1 as MDHEN and CDR2 as SYDVKM. CDR3 nucleotide sequence: TGTGCCAGCCGTGGGGGCCTACAGCCCCAGCATTTT. Translating it yields CASRGGLQPQHF. Complete variable domain (other parts from reference TRBV28 and TRBJ1-5): DVKVTQSSRYLVKRTGEKVFLECVQDMDHENMFWYRQDPGLGLRLIYFSYDVKMKEKGDIPEGYSVSREKKERFSLILESASTNQTSMYLCASRGGLQPQHFGDGTRLSIL.

This rearrangement joins TRBV7-2 to TRBJ2-7; D is unclear. V lost 2 bases and J 0 bases, leaving 8 bases between the germline ends. The germline CDR1 and CDR2 sequences are SGHTA and FQGNSA. This CDR3 has 14 residues. The CDR3 region is CASSLQLSSYEQYF. CDR3 DNA sequence: TGTGCCAGCAGCTTACAACTAAGCTCCTACGAGCAGTACTTC.

Comment on this clone: At one of its ends the junction is not consistent with the germline gene, which may arise from a read error. The V gene is TRBV6-2 or TRBV6-3, the J gene TRBJ2-5; 15 bases map to TRBD2. The germline gives CDR1 MNHEY, CDR2 SVGEGT. The CDR3 has 15 amino acids. The CDR3 DNA reads as TGTGCCAGCAGCCAAAGGACTAGCGGGGGGGCCCTCCCTGACTTC. Translated, it gives CASSQRTSGGALPDF.

The gene calls are TRBV6-5 and TRBJ1-5, with unresolved D. The V end was cut by 0 bases, the J end by 4 bases, with 4 bases between. CDR1 is MNHEY, CDR2 SVGAGI, per germline. The CDR3 spans 13 residues. The CDR3 sequence: CASSYSRNQPQHF. CDR3 coding DNA: TGTGCCAGCAGTTACTCGAGAAATCAGCCCCAGCATTTT.